Listed here is a single TCR beta chain. No antigen is known for it. The trim removed 4 bases at V and 5 bases at J, leaving 7 bases unmatched. Germline V gene sequence: CDR1 LGHDT, CDR2 YNNKEL (reference sequence). This CDR3 spans 15 amino acids. This sample is part of a study of T cell responses to AZD1222 COVID-19 vaccine. Looking at the study overall: Second-dose schedules of about 4 or about 12 weeks were combined. The study's findings and limits: It should be noted that donors were predominantly white British and more often female, and clonal diversity was possibly underestimated. Only a handful of people who got AZD1222 tested seropositive at baseline.

TCRdb's table, derived via immunoSEQ multiplex PCR, lists solely in-frame clones and lacks some. In the table there are around 190,000 clones, approximately 92% of which are singletons. The source is an adult in good health. The source material was peripheral blood, sampled on day 0 of AZD1222 vaccination. The chain has TRBV3-1 (or the pseudogene TRBV3-2) and TRBJ2-5; 10 positions match TRBD2. DNA of the CDR3: TGTGCCAGCAGCCCAGAGCGGGGGGGCGGGGAGACCCAGTACTTC. Translation gives CASSPERGGGETQYF.